This T cell receptor beta chain was captured in a study of identical twins listed by TCRdb under 2016. With regard to the full study: The study deep-sequenced TCR alpha and beta repertoires from monozygotic twins, unrelated adults of various ages and cord blood to test whether fetal clonotypes persist. To rule out contamination, replicate twin experiments were performed at different times with different library preparation protocols. What the work shows at the level of the full study, not this receptor alone: Because the same donors could not be followed over many years, conclusions were based on cross-sectional statistical analysis. Invariant T cells such as MAIT and iNKT could partly confound zero-insertion analyses, though diverse VJ usage argued against this for most clonotypes. In monozygotic twins, recombination models systematically underestimated out-of-frame TCR alpha sharing, but the models matched the sharing seen between unrelated individuals. Out-of-frame TCR alpha sequences shared between twins showed an excess of low generation-probability sequences compared with coincidental sharing between unrelated individuals. In beta out-of-frame sequences, excess twin sharing was weaker, because having fewer shared sequences lowered the signal-to-noise ratio. Abundant cord blood beta clonotypes carried fewer insertions; young adult naive repertoires showed a weaker similar trend, while memory repertoires showed none.

Every donor was a healthy Caucasian. The twin cohort comprised three pairs of female monozygotic twins, all aged roughly 18 to 30 years. Positive isolation kits from Invitrogen were used to isolate CD4+ and CD8+ T cell populations. This clonotype has more than one count but fewer than ten. It has no known antigen specificity. Per-base quality was not reported, and no clone a single base away is much larger than it. Receptor amplification or capture employed 5' RACE. The sequencing machine was an Illumina HiSeq 2000. Template switching added a universal primer binding site, and the final cDNA carried a unique molecular identifier that allowed TCR cDNA molecules to be counted accurately. Specific primers in the conserved constant-segment region were used to synthesize first-strand cDNA for the TCR alpha and beta chains. To control for contamination, every cDNA library carried two barcodes: a SMART-Mk sample barcode plus Illumina barcodes. TruSeq adapter sequences, together with Illumina sample barcodes, were added in two successive PCR steps. Sequencing of the TCR alpha and beta cDNA libraries was done on the Illumina HiSeq platform using custom primers. In the authors' own workflow: Unique molecular identifiers were extracted from raw reads with MiGEC, and CDR3 positions were determined with MiXCR. For each individual, recombination models were inferred using an EM algorithm with the repgenHMM and IGoR tools. Shared clonotypes were analyzed with the tcR package in R, and sharing was normalized by the product of cloneset sizes. To study raw recombination free of thymic and clonal selection effects, out-of-frame nonproductive sequences were analyzed. TCRdb applied fastp at Q25 and MiXCR to the public reads, then kept only in-frame beta chains. Identical CDR3 proteins give one entry, which carries the most common genes and DNA. For this entry, the V and J calls and clone size follow TCRdb and not the study's own pipeline. The table for this sample lists 400,000 to 600,000 distinct CDR3 sequences; approximately 20% of them were counted only once. About 0.48% of the sample is held by the ten biggest clonotypes.

The sample was also reused in another study, on yellow fever vaccine responses in identical twins. The second study's authors report: According to the authors, in identical twins the way T cells responded to vaccination appeared partly convergent and partly personalized. The study precisely tracked vaccine-responding T cell clones in identical twins.

The sequence derives from a woman between 18 and 30 years old in good health. The source material was CD4+ T cells sorted from blood.

The CDR3 amino acid sequence is: CASSQDGSGNTDTQYF. The DNA sequence is as follows: TGCGCCAGCAGCCAAGATGGTTCGGGAAACACAGATACGCAGTATTTT. This chain joins TRBV4-1 to TRBJ2-3, with TRBD2 as a weak D call on 5 bases. Deletion took 0 bases off V and 2 bases off J, with a span of 12 bases between the germline ends. CDR1 MGHRA and CDR2 YSYEKL were looked up in the germline V gene. Including cysteine and phenylalanine, the CDR3 has 16 amino acids. Only the CDR3 DNA stays, 48 bases, in frame from base 1.